The clone carrying this T cell receptor beta chain was observed at least ten times. Disease duration under 2 months; hyperthyroidism patients were aged 18 to 65. Reasons for excluding patients were uncontrolled infection, other autoimmune disease, pregnancy or lactation. For the diagnoses, clinical symptoms, serum thyroxine and TRAb, thyroid ultrasound and orbital computed tomography were used. The data are from a study of T cells in Graves' hyperthyroidism and ophthalmopathy. CDR1 and CDR2 from the germline V gene are SGHTA and FQGTGA. V was trimmed by 5 bases and J by 4 bases, leaving 15 bases between them. The CDR3 sequence is 15 residues long. From RNA transcripts, TCR beta CDR3 regions were amplified. First-round RT-PCR of the TCR CDR3 relied on the HTBI primer set. TCRdb re-derived calls from the multiplex PCR reads in MiXCR, one entry per CDR3 protein. The table has about half a million distinct CDR3 sequences, under 25% seen once.

Sample: blood. J is TRBJ1-5 and V is TRBV7-3; no clear D gene. This receptor was identified in a young man with Graves' hyperthyroidism. CDR3 DNA sequence: TGTGCCAGCAGCCCTCCGACGGTAGGAAATCAGCCCCAGCATTTT. Amino acid sequence: CASSPPTVGNQPQHF.